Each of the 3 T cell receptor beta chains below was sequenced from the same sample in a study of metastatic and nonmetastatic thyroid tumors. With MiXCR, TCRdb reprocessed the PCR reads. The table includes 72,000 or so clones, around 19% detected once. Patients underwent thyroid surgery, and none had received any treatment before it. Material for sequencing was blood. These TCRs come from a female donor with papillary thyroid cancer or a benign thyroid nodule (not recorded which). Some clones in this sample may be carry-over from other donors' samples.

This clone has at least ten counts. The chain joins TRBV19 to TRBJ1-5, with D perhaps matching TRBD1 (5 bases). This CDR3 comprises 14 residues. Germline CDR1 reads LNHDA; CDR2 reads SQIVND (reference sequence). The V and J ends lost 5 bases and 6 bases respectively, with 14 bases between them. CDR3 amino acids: CASSWQGVGQPQHF. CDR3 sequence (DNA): TGTGCCAGTAGTTGGCAGGGAGTCGGTCAGCCCCAGCATTTT. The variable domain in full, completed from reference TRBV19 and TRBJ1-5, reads DGGITQSPKYLFRKEGQNVTLSCEQNLNHDAMYWYRQDPGQGLRLIYYSQIVNDFQKGDIAEGYSVSREKKESFPLTVTSAQKNPTAFYLCASSWQGVGQPQHFGDGTRLSIL.

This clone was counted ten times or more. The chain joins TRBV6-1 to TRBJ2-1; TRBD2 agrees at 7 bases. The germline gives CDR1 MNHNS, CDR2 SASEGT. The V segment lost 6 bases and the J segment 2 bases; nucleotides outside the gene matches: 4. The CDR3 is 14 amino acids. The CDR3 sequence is CASSLSGTYNEQFF. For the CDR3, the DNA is TGTGCCAGCAGCTTGAGCGGGACCTACAATGAGCAGTTCTTC.

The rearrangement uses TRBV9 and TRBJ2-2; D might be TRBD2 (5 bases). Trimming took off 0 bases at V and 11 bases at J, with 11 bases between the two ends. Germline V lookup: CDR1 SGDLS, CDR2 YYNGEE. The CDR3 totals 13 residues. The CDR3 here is CASSVGDYQELFF. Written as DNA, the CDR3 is TGTGCCAGCAGCGTAGGAGACTATCAAGAGCTGTTTTTT. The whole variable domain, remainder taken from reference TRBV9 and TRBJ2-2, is DSGVTQTPKHLITATGQRVTLRCSPRSGDLSVYWYQQSLDQGLQFLIQYYNGEERAKGNILERFSAQQFPDLHSELNLSSLELGDSALYFCASSVGDYQELFFGEGSRLTVL.